The next 19 T cell receptor beta chains were all read from a single sample in a study of metastatic and nonmetastatic thyroid tumors. TCRdb re-processed the PCR reads through MiXCR. The data contain 20,000 to 25,000 clones, more than 20% of them singletons. Among the patients, none had received any treatment before thyroid surgery. The specimen sequenced was blood. The receptors here all came from a female donor with papillary thyroid cancer or a benign thyroid nodule (not recorded which). Some clones in this sample may be carry-over from other donors' samples.

This clone ranks as medium-sized. The CDR3: CAITSGGAEETQYF. The CDR3 DNA reads as TGTGCCATCACGAGCGGGGGGGCGGAAGAGACCCAGTACTTC. The chain carries TRBV10-3 and TRBJ2-5, with 10 nucleotides matching TRBD2. V was pared by 7 bases and J by 3 bases, with 5 bases of the junction left unmatched. The CDR3 sequence is 14 residues long. Germline CDR1 ENHRY, CDR2 SYGVKD.

This clone was counted only a few times. The chain combines TRBV6-5 with TRBJ1-1; possible D gene TRBD1, 5 bases. Germline CDR1 reads MNHEY; CDR2 reads SVGAGI. Trimming removed 4 bases from V and 0 bases from J, with 12 bases in between. This CDR3 contains 15 residues. This CDR3 is CASSSGMGLNTEAFF. The DNA for the CDR3 is TGTGCCAGCAGTTCGGGAATGGGGCTGAACACTGAAGCTTTCTTT.

The chain couples TRBV28 to TRBJ1-5; tentative D call: TRBD1 (6 bases). CDR1 and CDR2 from the germline V gene are MDHEN and SYDVKM. The ends were cut back, 0 bases at V and 4 bases at J, with 13 bases in the middle. The CDR3 runs 16 residues. As DNA, the CDR3 is TGTGCCAGCAGTTTATGGTGTACAGGGACAAATCAGCCCCAGCATTTT. Its translation: CASSLWCTGTNQPQHF.

The CDR3 sequence is CASSSFSTAAFF. The CDR3 nucleotides are TGTGCCAGCAGCTCCTTTTCCACTGCAGCCTTCTTT. The J gene is TRBJ1-1, the V gene TRBV7-9; D is undetermined. Germline lookup yields CDR1 SEHNR and CDR2 FQNEAQ (reference sequence). V shed 4 bases and J shed 14 bases, with 17 bases lying between them. CDR3 length: 12 residues.

This clone was seen at least ten times. In DNA form, the CDR3 reads TGTGCCAGCAGTCAATACGGTTATGGCTACACCTTC. It codes for CASSQYGYGYTF. The rearrangement links TRBV27 to TRBJ1-2, with no clear D. The germline V gene encodes CDR1 MNHEY and CDR2 SMNVEV (reference sequence). This CDR3 spans 12 amino acids. V dropped 5 bases and J dropped 5 bases, with 9 bases sitting between them.

This clone was counted many times. A much larger clone lies one base from this, so it may be a read error. Other DNA sequences within the sample encode an identical CDR3. This chain connects TRBV12-3 or TRBV12-4 to TRBJ2-3; D is ambiguous. This CDR3 region has 12 residues. V was shortened by 1 base and J by 9 bases, with 8 bases between the two germline ends. CDR3 sequence (DNA): TGTGCCAGCAGTTTAGTTGTGGACACGCAGTATTTT. It translates to CASSLVVDTQYF.

This clone occurred a few times. V is TRBV27 and J is TRBJ2-7; TRBD2 matches 8 bases. V gave up 5 bases and J gave up 6 bases; unmatched junction bases: 9. The CDR3 runs 14 residues. Germline values: CDR1 MNHEY, CDR2 SMNVEV (reference sequence). The DNA of the CDR3 is TGTGCCAGCAGTCTACCGGGACTAGGAAGCGAGCAGTACTTC. Protein sequence: CASSLPGLGSEQYF.

The gene calls are TRBV4-1 and TRBJ2-7; no reliable D call. The germline gives CDR1 MGHRA, CDR2 YSYEKL. Deletions cut 0 bases from V and 4 bases from J, with 16 bases between. The CDR3 has 16 amino acids. The CDR3 region is CASSQDQGSFQYEQYF. CDR3 nucleotides: TGCGCCAGCAGCCAAGATCAAGGGTCGTTTCAGTACGAGCAGTACTTC.

This clone has at least ten counts. V gene TRBV7-2 combines with J gene TRBJ2-5; the match to TRBD2 covers 9 bases. There are 16 residues in the CDR3. Germline trimming cut 0 bases from V and 5 bases from J; bases unmatched to any gene: 7. Germline values: CDR1 SGHTA, CDR2 FQGNSA. For the CDR3, the DNA is TGTGCCAGCAGCTTAGCGTCGCGGGGGGGAGGGGAGACCCAGTACTTC. Protein product: CASSLASRGGGETQYF. Full variable domain (outside the CDR3, taken from reference TRBV7-2 and TRBJ2-5): GAGVSQSPSNKVTEKGKDVELRCDPISGHTALYWYRQSLGQGLEFLIYFQGNSAPDKSGLPSDRFSAERTGGSVSTLTIQRTQQEDSAVYLCASSLASRGGGETQYFGPGTRLLVL.

Ten or more counts support this clone. The J gene is TRBJ2-3, the V gene TRBV9; TRBD2 is a possible D gene (5 bases). Germline assignment: CDR1 SGDLS and CDR2 YYNGEE. Trimming took off 1 base at V and 3 bases at J, with 12 bases between the two ends. This CDR3 has 15 amino acids. The CDR3 region is CASSVIGVATDTQYF. CDR3 in DNA: TGTGCCAGCAGCGTAATCGGGGTTGCGACAGATACGCAGTATTTT.

This clone was seen ten or more times. V gene TRBV10-3 combines with J gene TRBJ2-7, with D tentatively TRBD1 (5 bases). The CDR3 covers 15 residues. With 4 bases removed from V and 0 bases from J, the gap between germline ends came to 13 bases. Germline V lookup: CDR1 ENHRY, CDR2 SYGVKD. The CDR3 sequence is CAISATGASSYEQYF. In nucleotides, the CDR3 is TGTGCCATCAGTGCAACAGGTGCTAGCTCCTACGAGCAGTACTTC.

The chain has TRBV19 and TRBJ2-5, with D perhaps given as TRBD1 or TRBD2 (5 bases each). This CDR3 is built from 15 residues. From germline, CDR1 is LNHDA and CDR2 SQIVND (reference sequence). Between the trimmed V and J ends, which lost 3 bases and 4 bases, there was a span of 15 bases. CDR3: CASSMGPSSAETQYF. The CDR3 DNA follows: TGTGCCAGTAGTATGGGACCGTCGTCTGCAGAGACCCAGTACTTC.

This chain links TRBV5-1 with TRBJ1-3; D is possibly TRBD1 (6 bases). The CDR3 contains 15 residues. V was trimmed by 3 bases and J by 2 bases, leaving 12 bases between them. From germline, CDR1 is SGHRS and CDR2 YFSETQ. CDR3 coding DNA: TGCGCCAGCAGCTACTCGACAGGCGCTGGAAACACCATATATTTT. It translates to CASSYSTGAGNTIYF.

With respect to this clone: Sequence at one end of the junction differs from germline and may be a read error. The rearrangement uses TRBV12-3 or TRBV12-4 and TRBJ2-3, with 7 nucleotides matching TRBD1. This CDR3 is built from 15 residues. DNA for the CDR3: TGTGACAGCGCCTTGACAGGGACCATAGCAAATACGCAGTATTTT. This gives the protein CDSALTGTIANTQYF.

This clone was seen at least ten times. The chain joins TRBV10-2 to TRBJ1-1, with TRBD1 identical over 7 bases. This CDR3 comprises 15 residues. Germline lookup yields CDR1 WSHSY and CDR2 SAAADI. V lost 4 bases to trimming and J lost 0 bases; unmatched junction nucleotides: 5. CDR3 protein: CASSGPTGVNTEAFF. For the CDR3, the DNA is TGCGCCAGCAGTGGCCCAACAGGGGTGAACACTGAAGCTTTCTTT.

This clone was seen ten or more times. Within the sample, other DNA sequences also encode this same CDR3. The chain couples TRBV4-2 to TRBJ1-5, with 12 nucleotides matching TRBD1. Germline V gene data show CDR1 as LGHNA and CDR2 as YNFKEQ. This CDR3 contains 19 residues. V shed 1 base, J shed 0 bases, and the junction held 7 bases outside the gene matches. The CDR3 coding sequence is TGTGCCAGCAGCCAAGCCGGGACAGGGGGCATTTATAGCAATCAGCCCCAGCATTTT. The encoded protein is CASSQAGTGGIYSNQPQHF.

In its sample, this clone was seen a few times. The chain combines TRBV28 with TRBJ1-2; tentatively, D is TRBD1 (5 bases). V lost 3 bases to trimming and J lost 5 bases, with 13 bases between them. Germline V CDR1 and CDR2: MDHEN, SYDVKM. CDR3 length: 14 residues. Here the CDR3 reads CASSLPTVKYGYTF. The CDR3 region has the DNA TGTGCCAGCAGTTTGCCGACAGTAAAGTATGGCTACACCTTC.

This clone has a count of ten or more. The gene calls are TRBV6-1 and TRBJ2-1, with D unresolved. CDR3 length: 11 amino acids. The V gene lost 0 bases and the J gene lost 10 bases, with 4 bases spanning the gap. The germline CDR1 and CDR2 sequences are MNHNS and SASEGT. The CDR3 DNA reads as TGTGCCAGCAGTGAAGCCGAGGAGCAGTTCTTC. This gives the protein CASSEAEEQFF.

The sample holds a few counts of this clone. The rearrangement uses TRBV9 and TRBJ2-5; no clear D gene. Germline CDR1 is SGDLS and CDR2 is YYNGEE. V lost 6 bases and J 4 bases, leaving 13 bases between the germline ends. CDR3 length: 13 residues. CDR3 nucleotide sequence: TGTGCCAGCAACGCGGAGCCCGGAGAGACCCAGTACTTC. This codes for CASNAEPGETQYF.